This T cell receptor beta chain stems from a study of blood T cell repertoires in COVID-19. Study as a whole: The United States, Italy and Spain were the sources of the acute and convalescent COVID-19 samples.

Libraries were prepared by immunoSEQ multiplex PCR; TCRdb keeps only in-frame clonotypes and omits some of them. The sample has 130,000 to 150,000 clones, around 86% seen once. Per germline, CDR1 LNHNV and CDR2 YYDKDF (reference sequence). The CDR3 is 18 amino acids. V lost 0 bases, J lost 3 bases, and 17 bases lay in between. The sequenced material came from peripheral blood. This clonotype originated in a man in his forties or fifties who had recovered from COVID-19. The gene calls are TRBV15 and TRBJ2-2; D might be TRBD1 (7 bases). The CDR3: CATSRDSEGAQDTGELFF. The DNA for the CDR3 is TGTGCCACCAGCAGAGATTCGGAGGGGGCGCAGGACACCGGGGAGCTGTTTTTT.